This T cell receptor beta chain was profiled in a study of T cells in Graves' hyperthyroidism and ophthalmopathy. Germline V gene sequence: CDR1 DFQATT, CDR2 SNEGSKA (reference sequence). The CDR3 is made up of 17 amino acids. Trimming left V 0 bases short and J 0 bases short, with 18 bases between. Study results and caveats: Ophthalmopathy and stable hyperthyroidism were separated by a 13 V-J model. Blood samples included most of the expanded thyroid clonotypes exceeding 0.001.

For Graves' hyperthyroidism to be stable, ophthalmopathy could not progress within 18 months. Those patients with uncontrolled infection, other autoimmune disease, pregnancy or lactation were excluded. TCR beta CDR3 regions were amplified from RNA. The HTBI primer set served for first-round RT-PCR of the TCR CDR3. TCRdb redid the calling of the multiplex PCR reads with MiXCR, one entry per CDR3 protein. The repertoire holds about 400,000 distinct CDR3 sequences, with about a sixth as singletons. This clonotype was detected ten times or more. Its antigen is as yet unknown. The receptor was isolated from a young woman with Graves' hyperthyroidism. The rearrangement uses TRBV20-1 and TRBJ2-7; the D is unclear. The material sequenced was blood. CDR3: CSAREVVRDGNSYEQYF. DNA for the CDR3: TGCAGTGCTAGAGAGGTCGTTAGAGACGGAAACTCCTACGAGCAGTACTTC.